This TCR beta chain originates from a study of OX40 agonist ivuxolimab in advanced cancers. Study findings and constraints: Blood T cells, both CD4+ and CD8+, expanded clonally by week 6 at 0.1 to 3.0 mg/kg.

As concerns this clone: Its antigen remains unknown.

The method was immunoSEQ multiplex PCR; TCRdb's version includes in-frame clones alone and lacks a portion of them. The sample contains about 58,000 clones, 70% to 90% of which appear only once. V shed 5 bases and J 6 bases; nucleotides not matched to a gene: 4. This CDR3 is built from 15 residues. From germline, CDR1 is PRHDT and CDR2 FYEKMQ (reference sequence). Here the sequenced sample was CD4+ or CD8+ T cells sorted from blood, taken in a trial of the OX40 agonist ivuxolimab. This chain connects TRBV13 to TRBJ1-6; 10 bases are a match to TRBD1. This clonotype was sampled from an adult with an advanced solid tumor such as melanoma, head and neck, liver or kidney cancer. CDR3 in amino acids: CASSLRDRGNSPLHF. CDR3 sequence (DNA): TGTGCCAGCAGCCTACGGGACAGGGGTAATTCACCCCTCCACTTT.